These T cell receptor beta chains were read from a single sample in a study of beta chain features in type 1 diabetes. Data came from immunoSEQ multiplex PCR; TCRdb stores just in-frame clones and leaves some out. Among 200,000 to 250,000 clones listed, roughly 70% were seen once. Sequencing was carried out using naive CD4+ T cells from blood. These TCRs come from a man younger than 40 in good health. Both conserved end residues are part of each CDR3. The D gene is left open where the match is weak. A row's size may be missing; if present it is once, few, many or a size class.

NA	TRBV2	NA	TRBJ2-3	TGTGCCAGCAAGGAAGGGAGAACAGATACGCAGTATTTT	CASKEGRTDTQYF
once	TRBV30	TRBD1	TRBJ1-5	TGTGCCTGGAGTGGGGGACAGGGAGGTCAGCCCCAGCATTTT	CAWSGGQGGQPQHF
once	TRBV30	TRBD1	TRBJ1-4	TGTGCCTGGAGTGGACTACCGGGACAGAAACTGTTTTTT	CAWSGLPGQKLFF
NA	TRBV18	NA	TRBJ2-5	TGTGCCAGCTCACCACGCGGGACGGTCCAAGAGACCCAGTACTTC	CASSPRGTVQETQYF
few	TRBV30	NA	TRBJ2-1	TGTGCCTGGAGTGCCGAAGGGGATAAGTTCTTC	CAWSAEGDKFF
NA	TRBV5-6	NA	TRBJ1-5	TGTGCCAGCAGCTTGTCGGGTGACAGTTTTAGCAATCAGCCCCAGCATTTT	CASSLSGDSFSNQPQHF
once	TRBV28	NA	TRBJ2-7	TGTGCCAGCACTCTAGCCCGGGGTACCTACGAGCAGTACTTC	CASTLARGTYEQYF
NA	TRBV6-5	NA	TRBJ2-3	TGTGCCAGCAGTTCCGAGGGCAGGGGACTCTATACGCAGTATTTT	CASSSEGRGLYTQYF
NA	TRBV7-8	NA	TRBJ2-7	TGTGCCAGCACCGGGGTCCCGGGCTTCGGGTACGAGCAGTACTTC	CASTGVPGFGYEQYF
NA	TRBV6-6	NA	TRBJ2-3	TGTGCCAGCAGCCCCAGGGAGGATACGCAGTATTTT	CASSPREDTQYF
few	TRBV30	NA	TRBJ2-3	TGTGCCTGGAGTCACCGGGGCCTCAGGACAGATACGCAGTATTTT	CAWSHRGLRTDTQYF
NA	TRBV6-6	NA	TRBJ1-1	TGTGCCAGCAGTACTAGGATGAACACTGAAGCTTTCTTT	CASSTRMNTEAFF
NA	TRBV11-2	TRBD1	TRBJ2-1	TGTGCCAGCAGTCCCTCTCAGGGGGAAAGAGGCTATGAGCAGTTCTTC	CASSPSQGERGYEQFF
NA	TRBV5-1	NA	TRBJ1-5	TGCGCCAGCAGCCCGGATAGTCGTGGTCAGCCCCAGCATTTT	CASSPDSRGQPQHF
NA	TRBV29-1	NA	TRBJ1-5	TGCAGCGTTGAAGTTGGCGGAGCGGGCAATCAGCCCCAGCATTTT	CSVEVGGAGNQPQHF
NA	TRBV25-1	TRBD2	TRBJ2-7	TGTGCCAGCAGTGAATATCTGAAGGTGTCTAGCGGGACCCACGAGCAGTACTTC	CASSEYLKVSSGTHEQYF
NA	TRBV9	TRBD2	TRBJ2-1	TGTGCCAGCAGCATAAGCGGGAGGGCCTACAATGAGCAGTTCTTC	CASSISGRAYNEQFF
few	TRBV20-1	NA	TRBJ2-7	TGCAGTGCCACTGGGGAATACGAGCAGTACTTC	CSATGEYEQYF
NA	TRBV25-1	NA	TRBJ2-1	TGTGCCAGCAGCTCGCAAGGGAGGTCCGCTGAGCAGTTCTTC	CASSSQGRSAEQFF
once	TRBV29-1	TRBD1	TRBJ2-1	TGCAGCTCTAGGGGGCTAGTCGACAATGAGCAGTTCTTC	CSSRGLVDNEQFF
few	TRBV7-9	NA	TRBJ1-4	TGTGCCAGCAGGTCGGTCCTGGGTGAAAAACTGTTTTTT	CASRSVLGEKLFF
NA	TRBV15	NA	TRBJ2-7	TGTGCCACCAGCAGAGATCTGGGAAGCGAGCAGTACTTC	CATSRDLGSEQYF
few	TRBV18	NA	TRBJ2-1	TGTGCCAGCTCACCACCCTCCTCCTACAATGAGCAGTTCTTC	CASSPPSSYNEQFF
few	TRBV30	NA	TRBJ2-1	TGTGCCTGGAGTCGTTACAATGAGCAGTTCTTC	CAWSRYNEQFF
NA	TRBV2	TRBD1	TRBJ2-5	TGTGCCAGCAGAAGACAGGGGGCAGAGACCCAGTACTTC	CASRRQGAETQYF
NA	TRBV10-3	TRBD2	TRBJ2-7	TGTGCCATCAGTGTGGGGACTAGCGGGTTCTCCTACGAGCAGTACTTC	CAISVGTSGFSYEQYF
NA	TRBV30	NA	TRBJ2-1	TGTGCCTGGAGCCCGGGCCTCTTGAATGAGCAGTTCTTC	CAWSPGLLNEQFF
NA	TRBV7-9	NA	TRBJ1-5	TGTGCCAGCAGCTGGGGTCCTCAGCCCCAGCATTTT	CASSWGPQPQHF
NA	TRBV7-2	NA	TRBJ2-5	TGTGCCAGCAGCTCCCGGGGCCAAGAGACCCAGTACTTC	CASSSRGQETQYF
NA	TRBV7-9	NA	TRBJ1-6	TGTGCCAGCACATCCGGGGAATTGGTTAATTCACCCCTCCACTTT	CASTSGELVNSPLHF
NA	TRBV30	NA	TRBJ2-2	TGTGCCTGGAGTGTAAGGGTTACCGGGGAGCTGTTTTTT	CAWSVRVTGELFF
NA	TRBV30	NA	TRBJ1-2	TGTGCCTGGAGTGTACGGGTCGGACGCTATGGCTACACCTTC	CAWSVRVGRYGYTF
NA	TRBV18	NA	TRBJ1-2	TGTGCCAGCTCACGATTAGACGAGGAATATGGCTACACCTTC	CASSRLDEEYGYTF
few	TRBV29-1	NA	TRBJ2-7	TGCAGCGTAGAGGAGAGGTACGAGCAGTACTTC	CSVEERYEQYF
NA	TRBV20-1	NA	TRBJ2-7	TGCAGGGTTCTAGCGTATGACGAGCAGTACTTC	CRVLAYDEQYF
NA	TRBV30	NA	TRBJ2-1	TGTGCCTGGAAACAGGGCCCCTACAATGAGCAGTTCTTC	CAWKQGPYNEQFF